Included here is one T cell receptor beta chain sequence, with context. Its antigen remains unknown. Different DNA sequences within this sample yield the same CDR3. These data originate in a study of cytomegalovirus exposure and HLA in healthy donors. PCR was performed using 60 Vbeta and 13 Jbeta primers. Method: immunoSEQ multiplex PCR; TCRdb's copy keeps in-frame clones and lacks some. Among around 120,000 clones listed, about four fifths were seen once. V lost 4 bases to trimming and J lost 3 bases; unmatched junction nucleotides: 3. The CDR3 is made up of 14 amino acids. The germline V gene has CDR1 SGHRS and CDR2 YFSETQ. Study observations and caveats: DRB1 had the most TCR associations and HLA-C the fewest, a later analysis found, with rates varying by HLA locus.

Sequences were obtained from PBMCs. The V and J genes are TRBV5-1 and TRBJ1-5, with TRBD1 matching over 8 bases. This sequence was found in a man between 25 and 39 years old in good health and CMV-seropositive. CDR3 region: CASSEGQVNQPQHF. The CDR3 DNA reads TGCGCCAGCAGCGAGGGACAGGTCAATCAGCCCCAGCATTTT.